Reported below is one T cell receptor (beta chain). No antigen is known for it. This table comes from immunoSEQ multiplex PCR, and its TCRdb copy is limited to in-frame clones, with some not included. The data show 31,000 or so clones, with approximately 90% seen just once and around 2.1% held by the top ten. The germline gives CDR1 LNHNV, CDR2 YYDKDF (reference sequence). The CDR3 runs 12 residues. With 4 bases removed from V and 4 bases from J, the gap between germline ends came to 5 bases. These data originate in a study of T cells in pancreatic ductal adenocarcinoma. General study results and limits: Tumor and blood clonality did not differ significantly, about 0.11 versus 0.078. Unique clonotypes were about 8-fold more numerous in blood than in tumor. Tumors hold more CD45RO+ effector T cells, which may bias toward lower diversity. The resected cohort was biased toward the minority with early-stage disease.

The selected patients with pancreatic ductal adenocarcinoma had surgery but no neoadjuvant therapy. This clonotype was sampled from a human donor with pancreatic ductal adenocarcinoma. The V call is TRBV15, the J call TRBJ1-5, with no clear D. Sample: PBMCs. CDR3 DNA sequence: TGTGCCACCAGCACCAGGAATCAGCCCCAGCATTTT. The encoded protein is CATSTRNQPQHF.